Described below is a single T cell receptor (beta chain) sequence and its context. What it binds is unknown. The CDR3 length is 13 residues. Germline V lookup: CDR1 SGHTA, CDR2 FQGNSA. The junction had 4 bases not matched to a gene; V was cut back by 4 bases and J by 8 bases. The data were taken from a study of shared clonotypes between healthy human individuals. Findings and caveats of the study: Sequencing depth was predicted to influence how clonotypes are shared among donors.

Deep was the level used in running the assay. In replicate PCRs of unsorted PBMC, 250 to 350 ng DNA, roughly 31,000 T cell genomes, was used. Data came from immunoSEQ multiplex PCR; TCRdb stores just in-frame clones and leaves some out. The table records roughly 510,000 clones, roughly 79% of them present only once. The receptor was isolated from a woman in her forties in good health. Some clones in this sample may be carry-over from other donors' samples. V and J are TRBV7-2 and TRBJ2-1; 8 nucleotides match TRBD1. Material for sequencing was PBMCs. DNA for the CDR3: TGTGCCAGCAGCTCGGACAGGGCCCATGAGCAGTTCTTC. Its protein product is CASSSDRAHEQFF.